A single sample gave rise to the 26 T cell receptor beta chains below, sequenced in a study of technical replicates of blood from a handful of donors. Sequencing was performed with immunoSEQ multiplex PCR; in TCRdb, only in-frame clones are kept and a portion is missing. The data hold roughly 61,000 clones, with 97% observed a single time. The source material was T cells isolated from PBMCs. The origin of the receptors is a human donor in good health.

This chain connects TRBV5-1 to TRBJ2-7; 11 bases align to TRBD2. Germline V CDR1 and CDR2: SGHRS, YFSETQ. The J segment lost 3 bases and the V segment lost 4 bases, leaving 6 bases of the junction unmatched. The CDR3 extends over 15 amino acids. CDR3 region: CASSGGLAEGYEQYF. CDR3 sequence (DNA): TGCGCCAGCAGCGGGGGACTAGCGGAGGGCTACGAGCAGTACTTC.

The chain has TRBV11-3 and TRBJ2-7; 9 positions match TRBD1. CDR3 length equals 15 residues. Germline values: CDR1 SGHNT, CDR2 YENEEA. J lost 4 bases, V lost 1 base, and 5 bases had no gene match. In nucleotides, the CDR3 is TGTGCCAGCAGCTTAGTACAGGGGGCAAATTACGAGCAGTACTTC. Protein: CASSLVQGANYEQYF.

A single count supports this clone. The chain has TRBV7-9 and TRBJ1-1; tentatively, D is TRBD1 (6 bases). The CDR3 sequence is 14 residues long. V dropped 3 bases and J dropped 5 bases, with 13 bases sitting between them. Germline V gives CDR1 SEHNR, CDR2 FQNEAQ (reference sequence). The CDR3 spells CASSLVPGDTEAFF. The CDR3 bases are TGTGCCAGCAGCTTGGTCCCAGGGGATACTGAAGCTTTCTTT.

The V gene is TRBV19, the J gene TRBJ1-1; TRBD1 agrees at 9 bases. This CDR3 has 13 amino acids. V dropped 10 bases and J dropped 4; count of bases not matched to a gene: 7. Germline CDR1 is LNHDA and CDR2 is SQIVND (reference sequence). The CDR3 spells CATAQGARTEAFF. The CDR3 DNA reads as TGTGCCACAGCACAGGGGGCTCGCACTGAAGCTTTCTTT.

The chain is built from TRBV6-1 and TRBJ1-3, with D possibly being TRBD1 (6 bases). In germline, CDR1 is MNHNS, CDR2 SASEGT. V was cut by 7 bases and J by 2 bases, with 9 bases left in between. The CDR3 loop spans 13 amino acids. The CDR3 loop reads CASIGTTGNTIYF. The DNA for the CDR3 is TGTGCCAGCATAGGGACAACTGGAAACACCATATATTTT.

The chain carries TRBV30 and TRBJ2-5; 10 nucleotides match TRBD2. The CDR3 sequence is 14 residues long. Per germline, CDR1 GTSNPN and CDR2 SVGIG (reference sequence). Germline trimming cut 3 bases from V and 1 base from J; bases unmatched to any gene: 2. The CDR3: CAWRASGGQETQYF. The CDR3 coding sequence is TGTGCCTGGAGGGCTAGCGGGGGCCAAGAGACCCAGTACTTC. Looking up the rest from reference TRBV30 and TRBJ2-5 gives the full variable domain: SQTIHQWPATLVQPVGSPLSLECTVEGTSNPNLYWYRQAAGRGLQLLFYSVGIGQISSEVPQNLSASRPQDRQFILSSKKLLLSDSGFYLCAWRASGGQETQYFGPGTRLLVL.

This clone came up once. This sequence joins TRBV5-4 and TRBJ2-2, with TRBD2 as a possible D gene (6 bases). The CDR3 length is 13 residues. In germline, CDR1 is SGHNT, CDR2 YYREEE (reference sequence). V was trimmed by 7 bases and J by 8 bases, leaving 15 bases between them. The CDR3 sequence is CASASGRTGELFF. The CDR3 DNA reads TGTGCCAGCGCTTCGGGGAGGACGGGGGAGCTGTTTTTT.

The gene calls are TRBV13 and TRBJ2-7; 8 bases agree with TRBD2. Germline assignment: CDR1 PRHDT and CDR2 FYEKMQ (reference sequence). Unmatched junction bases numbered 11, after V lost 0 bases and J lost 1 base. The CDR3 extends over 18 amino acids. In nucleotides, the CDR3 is TGTGCCAGCAGCTTAGGCGGGAGGGTCCACCCTGGGTCCTACGAGCAGTACTTC. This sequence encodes CASSLGGRVHPGSYEQYF.

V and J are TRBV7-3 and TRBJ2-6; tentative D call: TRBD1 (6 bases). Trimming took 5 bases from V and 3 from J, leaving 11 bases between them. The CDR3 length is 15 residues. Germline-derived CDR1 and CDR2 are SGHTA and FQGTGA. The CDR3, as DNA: TGTGCCAGCAGCGACAGGTTGCGTGGGGCCAACGTCCTGACTTTC. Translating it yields CASSDRLRGANVLTF.

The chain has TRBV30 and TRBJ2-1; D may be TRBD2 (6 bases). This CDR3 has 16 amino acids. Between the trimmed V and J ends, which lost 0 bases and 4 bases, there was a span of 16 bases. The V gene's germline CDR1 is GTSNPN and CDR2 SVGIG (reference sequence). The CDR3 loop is CAWSVGPRDWYNEQFF. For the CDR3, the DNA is TGTGCCTGGAGTGTAGGCCCCCGGGACTGGTACAATGAGCAGTTCTTC. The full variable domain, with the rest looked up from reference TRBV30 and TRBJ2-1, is SQTIHQWPATLVQPVGSPLSLECTVEGTSNPNLYWYRQAAGRGLQLLFYSVGIGQISSEVPQNLSASRPQDRQFILSSKKLLLSDSGFYLCAWSVGPRDWYNEQFFGPGTRLTVL.

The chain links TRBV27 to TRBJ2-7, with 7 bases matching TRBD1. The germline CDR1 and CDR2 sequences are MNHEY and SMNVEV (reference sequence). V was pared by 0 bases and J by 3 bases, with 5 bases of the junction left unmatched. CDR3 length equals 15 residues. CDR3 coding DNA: TGTGCCAGCAGTTTATCGAATTCAGGGGGCTACGAGCAGTACTTC. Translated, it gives CASSLSNSGGYEQYF.

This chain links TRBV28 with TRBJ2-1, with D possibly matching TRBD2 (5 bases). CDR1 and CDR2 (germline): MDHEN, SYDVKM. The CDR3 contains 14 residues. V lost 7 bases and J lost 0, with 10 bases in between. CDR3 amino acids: CASMVASSYNEQFF. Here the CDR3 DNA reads TGTGCCAGCATGGTAGCGAGCTCCTACAATGAGCAGTTCTTC.

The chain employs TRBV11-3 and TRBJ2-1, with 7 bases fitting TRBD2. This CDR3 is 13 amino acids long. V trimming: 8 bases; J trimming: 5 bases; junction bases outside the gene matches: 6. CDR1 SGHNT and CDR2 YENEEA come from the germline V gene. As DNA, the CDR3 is TGTGCCAGCGGCCGCGGGAGTAACAATGAGCAGTTCTTC. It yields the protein CASGRGSNNEQFF.

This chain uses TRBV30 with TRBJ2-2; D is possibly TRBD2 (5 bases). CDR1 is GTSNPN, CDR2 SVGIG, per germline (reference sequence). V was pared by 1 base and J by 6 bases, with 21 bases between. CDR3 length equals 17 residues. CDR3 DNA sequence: TGTGCCTGGAGTGGCGTTCAAGAGGGCGCTTCTCCCGGGGAGCTGTTTTTT. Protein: CAWSGVQEGASPGELFF.

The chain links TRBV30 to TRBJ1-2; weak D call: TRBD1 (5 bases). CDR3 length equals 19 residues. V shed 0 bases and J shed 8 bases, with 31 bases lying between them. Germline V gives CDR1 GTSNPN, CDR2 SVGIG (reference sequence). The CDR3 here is CAWSVNSLKLLRGVRGYTF. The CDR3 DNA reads TGTGCCTGGAGTGTAAATTCTCTCAAGCTTTTACGGGGGGTGAGGGGCTACACCTTC.

CDR3 sequence reads: CASSISRNTEAFF. In DNA form, the CDR3 reads TGTGCCAGTAGTATCTCTCGGAACACTGAAGCTTTCTTT. This chain connects TRBV19 to TRBJ1-1; D not resolved. The CDR3 extends over 13 amino acids. V gave up 3 bases and J gave up 1 base, with 6 bases separating them. Germline CDR1 LNHDA, CDR2 SQIVND (reference sequence).

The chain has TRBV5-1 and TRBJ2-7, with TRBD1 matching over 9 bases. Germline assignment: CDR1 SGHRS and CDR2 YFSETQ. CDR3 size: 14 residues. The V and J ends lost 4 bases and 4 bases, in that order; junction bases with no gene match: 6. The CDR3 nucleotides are TGCGCCAGCAGCCCAAGGGACAGGGAGTACGAGCAGTACTTC. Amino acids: CASSPRDREYEQYF.

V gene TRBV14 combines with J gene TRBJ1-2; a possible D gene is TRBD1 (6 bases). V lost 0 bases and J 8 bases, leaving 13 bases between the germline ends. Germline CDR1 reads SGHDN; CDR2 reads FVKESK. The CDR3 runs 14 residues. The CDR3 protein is CASSQDRGWKGYTF. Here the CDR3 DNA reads TGTGCCAGCAGCCAAGATAGGGGGTGGAAAGGCTACACCTTC.

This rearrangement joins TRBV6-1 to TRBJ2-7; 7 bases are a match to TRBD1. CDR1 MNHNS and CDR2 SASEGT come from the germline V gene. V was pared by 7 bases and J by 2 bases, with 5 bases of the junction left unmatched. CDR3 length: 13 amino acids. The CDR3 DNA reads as TGTGCCAGCACGAAGGGACAGACCTACGAGCAGTACTTC. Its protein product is CASTKGQTYEQYF.

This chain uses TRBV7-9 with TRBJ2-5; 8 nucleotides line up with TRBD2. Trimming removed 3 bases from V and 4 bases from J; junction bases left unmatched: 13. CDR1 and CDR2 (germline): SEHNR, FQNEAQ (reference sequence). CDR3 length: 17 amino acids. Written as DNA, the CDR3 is TGTGCCAGCAGCTTTAGGTCGGGAGGGCCCAGAGGAGAGACCCAGTACTTC. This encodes CASSFRSGGPRGETQYF.

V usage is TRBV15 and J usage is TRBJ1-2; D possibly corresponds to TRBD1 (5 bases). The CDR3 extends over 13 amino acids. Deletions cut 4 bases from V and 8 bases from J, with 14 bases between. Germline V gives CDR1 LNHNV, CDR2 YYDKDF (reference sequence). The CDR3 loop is CATSTLRVAGYTF. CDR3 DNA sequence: TGTGCCACCAGCACCCTCAGGGTTGCCGGCTACACCTTC. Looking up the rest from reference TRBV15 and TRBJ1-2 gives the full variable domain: DAMVIQNPRYQVTQFGKPVTLSCSQTLNHNVMYWYQQKSSQAPKLLFHYYDKDFNNEADTPDNFQSRRPNTSFCFLDIRSPGLGDTAMYLCATSTLRVAGYTFGSGTRLTVV.

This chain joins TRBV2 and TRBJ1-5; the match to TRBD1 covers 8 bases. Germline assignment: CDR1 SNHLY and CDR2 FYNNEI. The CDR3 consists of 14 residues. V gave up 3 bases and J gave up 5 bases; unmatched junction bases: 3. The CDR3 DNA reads TGTGCCAGCAGTGACCAGGGGGCCGATCAGCCCCAGCATTTT. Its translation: CASSDQGADQPQHF.

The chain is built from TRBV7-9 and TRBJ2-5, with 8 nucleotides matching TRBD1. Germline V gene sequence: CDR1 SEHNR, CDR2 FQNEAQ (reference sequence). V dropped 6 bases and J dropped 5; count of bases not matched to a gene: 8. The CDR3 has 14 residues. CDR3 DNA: TGTGCCAGCAGTTGGACAGGGCTTTCGGAGACCCAGTACTTC. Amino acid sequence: CASSWTGLSETQYF.

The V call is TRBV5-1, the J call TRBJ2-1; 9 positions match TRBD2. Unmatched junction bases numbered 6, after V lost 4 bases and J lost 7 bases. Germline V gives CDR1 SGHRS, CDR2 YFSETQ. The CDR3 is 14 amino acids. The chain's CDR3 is CASSPFAGGNEQFF. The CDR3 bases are TGCGCCAGCAGCCCTTTTGCGGGAGGGAATGAGCAGTTCTTC. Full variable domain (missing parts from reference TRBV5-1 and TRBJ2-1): KAGVTQTPRYLIKTRGQQVTLSCSPISGHRSVSWYQQTPGQGLQFLFEYFSETQRNKGNFPGRFSGRQFSNSRSEMNVSTLELGDSALYLCASSPFAGGNEQFFGPGTRLTVL.

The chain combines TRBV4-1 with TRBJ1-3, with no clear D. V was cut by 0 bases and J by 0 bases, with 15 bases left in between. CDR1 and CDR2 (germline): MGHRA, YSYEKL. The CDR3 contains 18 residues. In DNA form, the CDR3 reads TGCGCCAGCAGCCAAGAAGGAGGACGGCGCGACTCTGGAAACACCATATATTTT. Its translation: CASSQEGGRRDSGNTIYF.

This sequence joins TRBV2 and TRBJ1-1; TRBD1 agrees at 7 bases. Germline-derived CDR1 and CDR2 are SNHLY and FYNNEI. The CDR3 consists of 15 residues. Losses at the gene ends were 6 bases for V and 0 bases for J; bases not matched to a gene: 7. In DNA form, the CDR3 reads TGTGCCAGCAGACACCCGGGACAGCTGAACACTGAAGCTTTCTTT. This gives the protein CASRHPGQLNTEAFF.